The 21 T cell receptor beta chains presented below share a single source sample, sequenced in a study of blood T cell repertoires in COVID-19. The repertoire was sequenced with immunoSEQ multiplex PCR; TCRdb's copy has only in-frame clones and lacks some. The sample consists of about 190,000 clones, roughly 79% of them appearing once. The sample taken for sequencing was peripheral blood. These receptors all stem from a man between 60 and 70 years old with active or convalescent COVID-19.

The table lists this clone with a few counts. This chain joins TRBV5-4 and TRBJ2-5, with D perhaps matching TRBD1 (6 bases). The V end was cut by 4 bases, the J end by 5 bases, with 21 bases between. Germline V CDR1 and CDR2: SGHNT, YYREEE (reference sequence). This CDR3 is 16 amino acids long. In nucleotides, the CDR3 is TGTGCCAGCAGCCCGGTCGATGGGCCAAGGGGGGAGACCCAGTACTTC. Amino acid sequence: CASSPVDGPRGETQYF.

The J gene is TRBJ2-3, the V gene TRBV6-2 or TRBV6-3, with 10 bases matching TRBD2. The CDR3 length is 17 residues. Per the germline V gene, CDR1 is MNHEY and CDR2 is SVGEGT. V gave up 6 bases and J gave up 3 bases; unmatched junction bases: 12. The CDR3 nucleotides read TGTGCCAGCAGCCCAGGAAAGCGGGAGGGCCCGACAGATACGCAGTATTTT. Amino acid sequence: CASSPGKREGPTDTQYF.

The chain links TRBV5-6 to TRBJ1-4; possibly TRBD1 for D (5 bases). The germline gives CDR1 SGHDT, CDR2 YYEEEE. Trimming took off 2 bases at V and 4 bases at J, with 9 bases between the two ends. This CDR3 has 14 amino acids. The CDR3: CASSFRQRNEKLFF. The CDR3 DNA is TGTGCCAGCAGCTTTCGACAGCGTAATGAAAAACTGTTTTTT.

The chain employs TRBV4-1 and TRBJ2-7, with 7 bases matching TRBD2. This CDR3 spans 16 amino acids. Germline CDR1 MGHRA, CDR2 YSYEKL. V trimming: 5 bases; J trimming: 2 bases; junction bases outside the gene matches: 12. CDR3 region: CASSSVIGGRTYEQYF. CDR3 DNA sequence: TGCGCCAGCAGCTCCGTAATTGGCGGGAGAACCTACGAGCAGTACTTC.

The chain is built from TRBV9 and TRBJ1-2; 9 positions match TRBD1. J lost 1 base, V lost 4 bases, and 8 bases had no gene match. Germline CDR1 and CDR2: SGDLS and YYNGEE. The CDR3 extends over 16 amino acids. The CDR3 protein is CASSRDRELLNYGYTF. CDR3 bases: TGTGCCAGCAGCCGGGACAGGGAACTTCTTAACTATGGCTACACCTTC.

V usage is TRBV7-9 and J usage is TRBJ2-5, with 7 positions matching TRBD2. The CDR3 extends over 15 amino acids. V was pared by 3 bases and J by 3 bases, with 7 bases of the junction left unmatched. Germline CDR1 and CDR2: SEHNR and FQNEAQ (reference sequence). The CDR3 protein is CASSFPGAGKETQYF. The CDR3 DNA reads as TGTGCCAGCAGCTTCCCGGGAGCGGGAAAAGAGACCCAGTACTTC. Full variable domain (outside the CDR3, taken from reference TRBV7-9 and TRBJ2-5): DTGVSQNPRHKITKRGQNVTFRCDPISEHNRLYWYRQTLGQGPEFLTYFQNEAQLEKSRLLSDRFSAERPKGSFSTLEIQRTEQGDSAMYLCASSFPGAGKETQYFGPGTRLLVL.

The chain combines TRBV24-1 with TRBJ2-4, with a tentative D call TRBD2 (6 bases). The CDR3 loop spans 16 amino acids. Trimming cost V 3 bases and J 1 base, with 12 bases left between them. CDR1 and CDR2 from the germline V gene are KGHDR and SFDVKD. CDR3: CATSDAQGGAKNIQYF. CDR3 bases: TGTGCCACCAGTGATGCTCAAGGAGGGGCCAAAAACATTCAGTACTTC.

The chain is built from TRBV3-1 (or the pseudogene TRBV3-2) and TRBJ2-2; 10 nucleotides align to TRBD1. Trimming at V came to 8 bases and at J to 4 bases, leaving 7 bases not matched to a gene. This CDR3 comprises 15 residues. The V gene's germline CDR1 is LGHDT and CDR2 YNNKEL (reference sequence). CDR3 region: CASLWTGGGTGELFF. CDR3 nucleotide sequence: TGTGCCAGCCTCTGGACAGGGGGAGGCACCGGGGAGCTGTTTTTT.

The chain combines TRBV16 with TRBJ2-1, with D uncertain. The CDR3 is made up of 14 amino acids. The germline V gene encodes CDR1 KGHSY and CDR2 FQNENV. Trimming left V 0 bases short and J 5 bases short, with 8 bases between. The CDR3 loop reads CASSQSRGNNEQFF. In nucleotides, the CDR3 is TGTGCCAGCAGCCAATCCCGAGGAAACAATGAGCAGTTCTTC.

This sequence joins TRBV6-4 and TRBJ1-2; D gene unclear. Germline V gives CDR1 MRHNA, CDR2 SNTAGT. Trimming cost V 9 bases and J 4 bases, with 12 bases left between them. CDR3 size: 12 residues. This chain's CDR3 is CASSGPGYGYTF. Written as DNA, the CDR3 is TGTGCCAGTAGCGGGCCAGGCTATGGCTACACCTTC.

The CDR3 DNA sequence: TGTGCCAGCAGCCAACAGGGGGCGCATGAAAAACTGTTTTTT. This sequence encodes CASSQQGAHEKLFF. This chain joins TRBV28 and TRBJ1-4, with TRBD1 matching over 9 bases. There are 14 residues in the CDR3. The germline CDR1 and CDR2 sequences are MDHEN and SYDVKM. V trimming: 6 bases; J trimming: 6 bases; junction bases outside the gene matches: 5.

The J gene is TRBJ2-3, the V gene TRBV9; possible D gene TRBD1, 6 bases. V was trimmed by 0 bases and J by 8 bases, leaving 16 bases between them. Germline V gene lookup returns CDR1 SGDLS and CDR2 YYNGEE. The CDR3 has 15 residues. This chain's CDR3 is CASSVDDTIGGTQYF. The CDR3 region has the DNA TGTGCCAGCAGCGTAGATGACACTATAGGGGGTACGCAGTATTTT. Full variable domain (rest looked up from reference TRBV9 and TRBJ2-3): DSGVTQTPKHLITATGQRVTLRCSPRSGDLSVYWYQQSLDQGLQFLIQYYNGEERAKGNILERFSAQQFPDLHSELNLSSLELGDSALYFCASSVDDTIGGTQYFGPGTRLTVL.

Note on this clone: At the DNA level, this CDR3 is encoded by other sequences in the same sample as well. The chain is built from TRBV5-1 and TRBJ1-1, with no clear D. CDR3 length equals 12 residues. Trimming cost V 7 bases and J 1 base, with 8 bases left between them. The germline V gene has CDR1 SGHRS and CDR2 YFSETQ. CDR3 coding DNA: TGCGCCAGCGGGCGGGAGAACACTGAAGCTTTCTTT. Translated: CASGRENTEAFF.

Of note for this clone: The sample carries other DNA sequences with the same CDR3. The rearrangement joins TRBV12-3 or TRBV12-4 to TRBJ2-2; no clear D gene. Trimming stripped 5 bases from V and 2 bases from J, with 3 bases between. This CDR3 is built from 12 residues. The CDR3: CASSTNTGELFF. The CDR3 nucleotides read TGTGCCAGCAGTACAAACACCGGGGAGCTGTTTTTT.

This chain links TRBV29-1 with TRBJ1-1; tentatively, D is TRBD1 (5 bases). Trimming took 5 bases from V and 1 from J, leaving 14 bases between them. Germline V CDR1 and CDR2: SQVTM, ANQGSEA. The CDR3 length is 14 residues. In DNA, the CDR3 is TGCAGCGTTCTATGGTTCGGGGGGAACACTGAAGCTTTCTTT. This encodes CSVLWFGGNTEAFF. Variable domain in full (rest from reference TRBV29-1 and TRBJ1-1): SAVISQKPSRDICQRGTSLTIQCQVDSQVTMMFWYRQQPGQSLTLIATANQGSEATYESGFVIDKFPISRPNLTFSTLTVSNMSPEDSSIYLCSVLWFGGNTEAFFGQGTRLTVV.

The chain couples TRBV18 to TRBJ2-3, with a possible D match to TRBD1 (5 bases). V shed 2 bases and J shed 3 bases, with 15 bases lying between them. Germline CDR1 and CDR2: KGHSH and LQKENI. This CDR3 comprises 16 residues. The CDR3 coding sequence is TGTGCCAGCTCACCAACGTCGGCAGGGATGACAGATACGCAGTATTTT. This gives the protein CASSPTSAGMTDTQYF. The variable domain in full, completed from reference TRBV18 and TRBJ2-3, reads NAGVMQNPRHLVRRRGQEARLRCSPMKGHSHVYWYRQLPEEGLKFMVYLQKENIIDESGMPKERFSAEFPKEGPSILRIQQVVRGDSAAYFCASSPTSAGMTDTQYFGPGTRLTVL.

The chain employs TRBV3-1 (or the pseudogene TRBV3-2) and TRBJ1-5, with 7 bases identical to TRBD1. V shed 5 bases and J 3 bases; nucleotides not matched to a gene: 4. The CDR3 sequence is 14 residues long. Germline CDR1 is LGHDT and CDR2 is YNNKEL (reference sequence). CDR3 sequence: CASSWTGLNQPQHF. The CDR3, as DNA: TGTGCCAGCAGCTGGACAGGTCTCAATCAGCCCCAGCATTTT.

The chain joins TRBV6-5 to TRBJ2-1, with 9 nucleotides matching TRBD2. Germline lookup yields CDR1 MNHEY and CDR2 SVGAGI. J was trimmed by 10 bases and V by 7 bases; bases with no gene match: 11. CDR3 length equals 14 residues. CDR3 residues: CASTPRGLATEQFF. In DNA, the CDR3 is TGTGCCAGCACTCCTCGGGGACTAGCTACCGAGCAGTTCTTC.

This chain joins TRBV27 and TRBJ1-5; D uncertain. V was pared by 1 base and J by 4 bases, with 8 bases between. Germline V gene data show CDR1 as MNHEY and CDR2 as SMNVEV (reference sequence). The CDR3 length is 14 residues. The CDR3 here is CASSLYGWNQPQHF. In DNA, the CDR3 is TGTGCCAGCAGTTTATACGGGTGGAATCAGCCCCAGCATTTT.

The chain combines TRBV3-1 (or the pseudogene TRBV3-2) with TRBJ2-7, with 8 bases that match TRBD1. Germline CDR1 LGHDT, CDR2 YNNKEL (reference sequence). After removal of 8 bases from V and 1 base from J, the junction contained 7 bases not matched to a gene. The CDR3 runs 14 residues. CDR3 in amino acids: CASGGTGDSYEQYF. CDR3 in DNA: TGTGCCAGCGGAGGGACAGGTGATTCCTACGAGCAGTACTTC.

The chain recombines TRBV18 with TRBJ1-1; a weak D match, TRBD1 (5 bases). Germline V gives CDR1 KGHSH, CDR2 LQKENI. The CDR3 has 16 residues. Between the trimmed V and J ends, which lost 4 bases and 7 bases, there was a span of 22 bases. For the CDR3, the DNA is TGTGCCAGCTCACTAAACCAGGGCAATCTACCCTATGAAGCTTTCTTT. It codes for CASSLNQGNLPYEAFF.